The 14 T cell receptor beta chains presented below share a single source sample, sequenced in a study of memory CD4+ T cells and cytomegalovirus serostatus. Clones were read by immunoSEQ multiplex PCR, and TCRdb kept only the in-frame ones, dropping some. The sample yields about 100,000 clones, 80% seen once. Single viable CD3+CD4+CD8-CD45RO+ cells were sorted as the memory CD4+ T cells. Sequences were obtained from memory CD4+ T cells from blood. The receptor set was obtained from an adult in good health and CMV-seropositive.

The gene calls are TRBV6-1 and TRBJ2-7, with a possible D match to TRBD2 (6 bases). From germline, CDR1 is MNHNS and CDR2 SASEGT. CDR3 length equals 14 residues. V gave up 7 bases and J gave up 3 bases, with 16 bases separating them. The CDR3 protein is CASKEGLTLYEQYF. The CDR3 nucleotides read TGTGCCAGCAAGGAGGGCCTAACCCTCTACGAGCAGTACTTC.

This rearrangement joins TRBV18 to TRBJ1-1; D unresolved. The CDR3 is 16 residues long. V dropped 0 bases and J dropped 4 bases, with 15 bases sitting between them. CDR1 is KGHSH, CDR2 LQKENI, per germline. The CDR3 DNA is TGTGCCAGCTCACCACCGGGTAAGGGAGAAGCCACTGAAGCTTTCTTT. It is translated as CASSPPGKGEATEAFF.

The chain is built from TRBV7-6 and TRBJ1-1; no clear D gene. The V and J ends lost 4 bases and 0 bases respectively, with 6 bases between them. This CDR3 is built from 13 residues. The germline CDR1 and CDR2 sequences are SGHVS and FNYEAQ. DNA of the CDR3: TGTGCCAGCAGCTCTGAATTGAACACTGAAGCTTTCTTT. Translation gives CASSSELNTEAFF.

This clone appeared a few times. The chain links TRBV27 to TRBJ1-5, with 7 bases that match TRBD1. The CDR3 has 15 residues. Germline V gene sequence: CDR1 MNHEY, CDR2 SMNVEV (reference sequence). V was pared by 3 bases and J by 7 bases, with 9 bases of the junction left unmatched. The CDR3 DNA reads TGTGCCAGCAGTTTGCGGACCCCACAGGGGCAGCCCCAGCATTTT. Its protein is CASSLRTPQGQPQHF.

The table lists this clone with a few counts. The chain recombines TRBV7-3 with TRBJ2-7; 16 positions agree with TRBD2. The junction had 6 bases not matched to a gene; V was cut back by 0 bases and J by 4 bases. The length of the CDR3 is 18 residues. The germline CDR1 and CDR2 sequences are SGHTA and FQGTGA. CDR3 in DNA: TGTGCCAGCAGCTTAACGGGGGGGACTAGCGGGAGGGCGTACGAGCAGTACTTC. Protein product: CASSLTGGTSGRAYEQYF.

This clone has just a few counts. The CDR3 protein is CASSRDSYPNEKLFF. Written as DNA, the CDR3 is TGTGCCAGCAGCAGAGACTCCTACCCCAATGAAAAACTGTTTTTT. The chain recombines TRBV7-9 with TRBJ1-4, with no clear D. V was pared by 5 bases and J by 5 bases, with 15 bases between. This CDR3 is built from 15 residues. Germline V gene sequence: CDR1 SEHNR, CDR2 FQNEAQ (reference sequence).

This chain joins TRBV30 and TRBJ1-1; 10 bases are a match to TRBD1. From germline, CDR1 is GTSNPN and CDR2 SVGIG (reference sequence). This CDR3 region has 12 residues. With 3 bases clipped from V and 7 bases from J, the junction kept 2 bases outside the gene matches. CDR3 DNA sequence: TGTGCCTGGAGCCGGGACAGGGGTGAAGCTTTCTTT. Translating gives CAWSRDRGEAFF.

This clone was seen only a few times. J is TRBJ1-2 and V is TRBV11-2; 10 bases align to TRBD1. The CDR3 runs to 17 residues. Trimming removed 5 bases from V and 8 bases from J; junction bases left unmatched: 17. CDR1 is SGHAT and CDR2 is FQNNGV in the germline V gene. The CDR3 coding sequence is TGTGCCAGCAGCCTAGCGGGGACAGGGGAAACAAGTCGGGGCTACACCTTC. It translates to CASSLAGTGETSRGYTF. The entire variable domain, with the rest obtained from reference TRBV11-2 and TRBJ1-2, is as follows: EAGVAQSPRYKIIEKRQSVAFWCNPISGHATLYWYQQILGQGPKLLIQFQNNGVVDDSQLPKDRFSAERLKGVDSTLKIQPAKLEDSAVYLCASSLAGTGETSRGYTFGSGTRLTVV.

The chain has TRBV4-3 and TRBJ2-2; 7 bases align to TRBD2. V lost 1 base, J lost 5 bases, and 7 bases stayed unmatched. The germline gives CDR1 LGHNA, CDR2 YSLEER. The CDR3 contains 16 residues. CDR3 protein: CASSQGGLAVTGELFF. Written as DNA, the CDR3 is TGCGCCAGCAGCCAAGGAGGGCTAGCGGTGACCGGGGAGCTGTTTTTT.

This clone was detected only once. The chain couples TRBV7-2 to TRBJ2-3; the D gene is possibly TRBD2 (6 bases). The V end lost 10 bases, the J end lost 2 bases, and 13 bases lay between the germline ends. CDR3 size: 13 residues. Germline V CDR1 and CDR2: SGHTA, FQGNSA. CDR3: CANDRDSTDTQYF. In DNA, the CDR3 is TGTGCCAATGATAGGGACTCCACAGATACGCAGTATTTT.

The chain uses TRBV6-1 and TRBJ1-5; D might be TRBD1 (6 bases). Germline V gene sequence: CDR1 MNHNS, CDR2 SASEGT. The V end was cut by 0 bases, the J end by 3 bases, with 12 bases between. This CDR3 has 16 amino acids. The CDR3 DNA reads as TGTGCCAGCAGTGAAGCCGGGACAAACTACAATCAGCCCCAGCATTTT. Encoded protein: CASSEAGTNYNQPQHF.

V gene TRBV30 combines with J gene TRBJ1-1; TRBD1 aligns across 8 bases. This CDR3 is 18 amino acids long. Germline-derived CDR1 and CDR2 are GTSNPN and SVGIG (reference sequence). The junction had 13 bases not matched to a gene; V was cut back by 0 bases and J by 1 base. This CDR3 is CAWSVGPTGVTRNTEAFF. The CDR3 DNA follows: TGTGCCTGGAGTGTAGGGCCGACAGGGGTCACTCGGAACACTGAAGCTTTCTTT.

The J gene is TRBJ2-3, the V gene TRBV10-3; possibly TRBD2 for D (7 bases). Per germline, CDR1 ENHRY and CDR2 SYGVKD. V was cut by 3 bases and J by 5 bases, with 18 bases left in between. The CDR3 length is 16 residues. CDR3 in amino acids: CAISEKGERDVDTQYF. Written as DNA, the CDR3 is TGTGCCATCAGTGAAAAGGGGGAGCGGGATGTAGATACGCAGTATTTT.

As DNA, the CDR3 is TGCGCCAGCAGCCAAGAGGTACTAGCGGGAGTATCAGATACGCAGTATTTT. Amino acids: CASSQEVLAGVSDTQYF. The chain is built from TRBV4-3 and TRBJ2-3; 11 bases match TRBD2. V lost 0 bases and J lost 4; bases outside the gene matches: 6. The CDR3 is 17 amino acids. The germline CDR1 and CDR2 sequences are LGHNA and YSLEER.